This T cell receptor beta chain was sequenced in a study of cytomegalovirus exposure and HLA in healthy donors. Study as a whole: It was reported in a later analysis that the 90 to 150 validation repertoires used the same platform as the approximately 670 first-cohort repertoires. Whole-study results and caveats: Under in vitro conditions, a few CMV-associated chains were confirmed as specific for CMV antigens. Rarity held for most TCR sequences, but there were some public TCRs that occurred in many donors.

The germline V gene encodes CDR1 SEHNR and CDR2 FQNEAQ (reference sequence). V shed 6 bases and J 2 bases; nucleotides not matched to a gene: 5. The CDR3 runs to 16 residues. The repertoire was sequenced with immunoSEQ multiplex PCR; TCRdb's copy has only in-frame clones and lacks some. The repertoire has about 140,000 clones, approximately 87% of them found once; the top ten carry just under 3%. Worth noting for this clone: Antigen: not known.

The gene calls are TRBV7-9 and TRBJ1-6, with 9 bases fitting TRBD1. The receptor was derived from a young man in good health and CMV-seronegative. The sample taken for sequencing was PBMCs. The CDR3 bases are TGTGCCAGCAGAAAAGGACAGGGGACCTATAATTCACCCCTCCACTTT. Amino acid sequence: CASRKGQGTYNSPLHF. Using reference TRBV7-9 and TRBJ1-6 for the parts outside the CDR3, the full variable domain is DTGVSQNPRHKITKRGQNVTFRCDPISEHNRLYWYRQTLGQGPEFLTYFQNEAQLEKSRLLSDRFSAERPKGSFSTLEIQRTEQGDSAMYLCASRKGQGTYNSPLHFGNGTRLTVT.